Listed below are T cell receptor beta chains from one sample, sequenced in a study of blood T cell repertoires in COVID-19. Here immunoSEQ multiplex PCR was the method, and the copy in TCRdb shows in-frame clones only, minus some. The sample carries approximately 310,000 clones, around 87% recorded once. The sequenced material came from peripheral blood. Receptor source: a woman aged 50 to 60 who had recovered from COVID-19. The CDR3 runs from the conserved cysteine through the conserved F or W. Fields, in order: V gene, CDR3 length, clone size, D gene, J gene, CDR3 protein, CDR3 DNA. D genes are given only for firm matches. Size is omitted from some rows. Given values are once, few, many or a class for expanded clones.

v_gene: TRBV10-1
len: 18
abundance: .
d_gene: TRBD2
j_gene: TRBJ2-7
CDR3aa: CASTKPGLAGGLSYEQYF
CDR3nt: TGCGCCAGCACTAAACCGGGACTAGCGGGAGGCCTCTCCTACGAGCAGTACTTC

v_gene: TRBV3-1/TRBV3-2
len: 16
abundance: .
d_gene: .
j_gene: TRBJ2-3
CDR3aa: CASSQDWGRSTDTQYF
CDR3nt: TGTGCCAGCAGCCAAGATTGGGGGAGGAGCACAGATACGCAGTATTTT

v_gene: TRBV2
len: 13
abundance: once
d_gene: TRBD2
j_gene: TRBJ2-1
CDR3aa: CASVSGGWGEQFF
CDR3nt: TGTGCCTCAGTTAGCGGGGGCTGGGGTGAGCAGTTCTTC

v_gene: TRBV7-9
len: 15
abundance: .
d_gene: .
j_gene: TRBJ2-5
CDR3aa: CASSSPTQGQETQYF
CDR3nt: TGTGCCAGCAGCTCGCCAACCCAGGGCCAAGAGACCCAGTACTTC

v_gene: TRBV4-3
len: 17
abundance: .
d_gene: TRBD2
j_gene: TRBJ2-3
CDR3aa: CASSQDLAGGPEDTQYF
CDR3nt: TGCGCCAGCAGCCAAGATCTAGCGGGGGGGCCAGAAGATACGCAGTATTTT

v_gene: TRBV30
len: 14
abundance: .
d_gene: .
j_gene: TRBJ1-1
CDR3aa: CAWSVGLMNTEAFF
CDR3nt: TGTGCCTGGAGTGTTGGCCTCATGAACACTGAAGCTTTCTTT

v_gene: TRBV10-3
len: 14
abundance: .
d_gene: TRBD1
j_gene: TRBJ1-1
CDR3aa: CASRLQGTNTEAFF
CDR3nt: TGTGCCTCCAGGCTACAGGGGACGAACACTGAAGCTTTCTTT

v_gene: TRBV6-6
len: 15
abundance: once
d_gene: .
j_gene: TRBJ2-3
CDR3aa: CASSYTGNDKDTQYF
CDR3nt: TGTGCCAGCAGTTATACAGGGAATGATAAAGATACGCAGTATTTT

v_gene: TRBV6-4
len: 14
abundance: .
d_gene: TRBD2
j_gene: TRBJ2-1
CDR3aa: CASGVLAGGGEQFF
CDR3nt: TGTGCCTCCGGAGTACTGGCGGGAGGGGGAGAGCAGTTCTTC

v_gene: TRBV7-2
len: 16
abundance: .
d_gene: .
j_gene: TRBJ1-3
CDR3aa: CASSRSASRSGNTIYF
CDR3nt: TGTGCCAGCAGCCGTTCTGCATCGCGCTCTGGAAACACCATATATTTT

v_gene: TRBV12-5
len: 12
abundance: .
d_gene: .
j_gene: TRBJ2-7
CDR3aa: CASGLNSYEQYF
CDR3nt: TGTGCTAGTGGTTTGAACAGCTACGAGCAGTACTTC

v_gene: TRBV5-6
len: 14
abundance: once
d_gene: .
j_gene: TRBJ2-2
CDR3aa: CASSPVGGSGELFF
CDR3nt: TGTGCCAGCAGCCCGGTGGGAGGCTCCGGGGAGCTGTTTTTT

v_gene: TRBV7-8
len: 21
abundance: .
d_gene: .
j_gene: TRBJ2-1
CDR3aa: CASSPPIGGGRGPGAYNEQFF
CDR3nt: TGTGCCAGCAGCCCCCCAATCGGGGGTGGGCGGGGGCCAGGGGCCTACAATGAGCAGTTCTTC

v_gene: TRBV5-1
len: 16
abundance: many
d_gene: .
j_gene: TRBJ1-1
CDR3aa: CASSLGPGSYGTEAFF
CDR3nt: TGCGCCAGCAGCTTGGGACCGGGGAGCTACGGCACTGAAGCTTTCTTT

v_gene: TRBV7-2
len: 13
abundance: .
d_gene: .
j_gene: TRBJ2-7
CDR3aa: CASSLGTFYEQYF
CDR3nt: TGTGCCAGCAGCTTAGGCACATTCTACGAGCAGTACTTC

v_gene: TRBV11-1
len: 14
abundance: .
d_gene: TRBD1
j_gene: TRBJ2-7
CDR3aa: CASSLRDRGREQYF
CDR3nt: TGTGCCAGCAGCCTCCGGGACAGGGGGCGCGAGCAGTACTTC

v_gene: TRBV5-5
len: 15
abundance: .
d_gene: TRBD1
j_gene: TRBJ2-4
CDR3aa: CASSLQGTLKNIQYF
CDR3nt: TGTGCCAGCAGCTTACAGGGGACCCTTAAAAACATTCAGTACTTC

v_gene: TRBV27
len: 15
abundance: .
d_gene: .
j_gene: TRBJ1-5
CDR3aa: CASSSSLGNNQPQHF
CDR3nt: TGTGCCAGCAGTTCTAGCCTGGGAAACAATCAGCCCCAGCATTTT

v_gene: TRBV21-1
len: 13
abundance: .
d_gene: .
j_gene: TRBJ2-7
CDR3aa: CASSSQGDYEQYF
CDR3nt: TGTGCCAGCAGCTCACAGGGAGATTACGAGCAGTACTTC

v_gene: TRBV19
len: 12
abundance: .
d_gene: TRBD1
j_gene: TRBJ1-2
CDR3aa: CASSRTGNGYTF
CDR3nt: TGTGCCAGTAGCCGGACAGGGAACGGCTACACCTTC

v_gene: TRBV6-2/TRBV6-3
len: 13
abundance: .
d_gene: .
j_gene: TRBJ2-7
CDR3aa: CASSIGTFYEQYF
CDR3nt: TGTGCCAGCAGCATAGGGACATTCTACGAGCAGTACTTC

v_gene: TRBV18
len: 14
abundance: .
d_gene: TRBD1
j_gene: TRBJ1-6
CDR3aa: CASSLSGGDSPLHF
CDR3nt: TGTGCCAGCTCACTATCAGGGGGCGACTCACCCCTCCACTTT

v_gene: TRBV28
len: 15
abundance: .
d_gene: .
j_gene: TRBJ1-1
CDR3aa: CASTFGGATILKAFF
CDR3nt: TGTGCCAGCACTTTCGGCGGGGCAACTATCCTCAAAGCTTTCTTT

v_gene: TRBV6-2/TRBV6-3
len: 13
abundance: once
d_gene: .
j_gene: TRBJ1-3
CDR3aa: CASSLGQRNTIYF
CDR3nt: TGTGCCAGCAGTCTGGGACAACGAAACACCATATATTTT

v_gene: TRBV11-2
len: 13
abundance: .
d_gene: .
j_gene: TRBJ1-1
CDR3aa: CASSSGQNTEAFF
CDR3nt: TGTGCCAGCAGCTCCGGACAGAACACTGAAGCTTTCTTT

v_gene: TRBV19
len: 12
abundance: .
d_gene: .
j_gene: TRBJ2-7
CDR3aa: CASSGERDEQYF
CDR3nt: TGTGCCAGTAGTGGGGAGAGGGACGAGCAGTACTTC